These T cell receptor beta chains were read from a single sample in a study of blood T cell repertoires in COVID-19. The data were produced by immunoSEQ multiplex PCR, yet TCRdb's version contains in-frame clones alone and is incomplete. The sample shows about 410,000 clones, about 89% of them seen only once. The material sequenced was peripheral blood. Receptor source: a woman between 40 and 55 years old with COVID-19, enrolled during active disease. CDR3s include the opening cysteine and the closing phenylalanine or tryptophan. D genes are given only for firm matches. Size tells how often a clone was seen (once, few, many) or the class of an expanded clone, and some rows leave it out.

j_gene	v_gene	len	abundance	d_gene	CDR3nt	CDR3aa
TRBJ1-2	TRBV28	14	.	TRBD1	TGTGCCAGCAGAACGACAGGGACACGCTATGGCTACACCTTC	CASRTTGTRYGYTF
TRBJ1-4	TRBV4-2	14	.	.	TGTGCCAGCAGCCAAAATACGCCAGGGGAAAAACTGTTTTTT	CASSQNTPGEKLFF
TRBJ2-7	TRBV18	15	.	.	TGTGCCAGCTCACAGATGGCAGGGCCATCGGACGAGCAGTACTTC	CASSQMAGPSDEQYF
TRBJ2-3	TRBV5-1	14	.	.	TGCGCCAGCAGCCCCGACCCAGCTACGGGTACGCAGTATTTT	CASSPDPATGTQYF
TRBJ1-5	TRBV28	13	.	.	TGTGCCAGCAATTTCCAGGGGTGGCAGCCCCAGCATTTT	CASNFQGWQPQHF
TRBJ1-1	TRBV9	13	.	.	TGTGCCAGCAGCCCTCACACAAACACTGAAGCTTTCTTT	CASSPHTNTEAFF
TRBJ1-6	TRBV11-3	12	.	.	TGTGCCAGCAGCAAAGCGACAGGACCACTCCACTTT	CASSKATGPLHF
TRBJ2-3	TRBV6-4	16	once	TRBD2	TGTGCCAGCAGTGCGGCTAGCGGGGGGGCTACAGATACGCAGTATTTT	CASSAASGGATDTQYF
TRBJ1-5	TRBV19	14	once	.	TGTGCCAGTAGTATGACTGGGGCTGATCAGCCCCAGCATTTT	CASSMTGADQPQHF
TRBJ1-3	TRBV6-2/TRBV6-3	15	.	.	TGTGCCAGCATCCCGATGGGACACTCTGGAAACACCATATATTTT	CASIPMGHSGNTIYF
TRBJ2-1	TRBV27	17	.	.	TGTGCCAGCAGTTTCGCATTCAGCGGAAGCTCCTACAATGAGCAGTTCTTC	CASSFAFSGSSYNEQFF
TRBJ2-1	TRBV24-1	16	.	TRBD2	TGTGTCACGGGTAGCGGGGGTTCCAGCTCCTACAATGAGCAGTTCTTC	CVTGSGGSSSYNEQFF
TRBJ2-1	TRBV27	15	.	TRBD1	TGTGCCAGCAGCTTAACCGGGACAGGGGAACATGAGCAGTTCTTC	CASSLTGTGEHEQFF
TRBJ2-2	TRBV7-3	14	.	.	TGTGCCAGCAGCACAGACGGGGTCACCGGGGAGCTGTTTTTT	CASSTDGVTGELFF
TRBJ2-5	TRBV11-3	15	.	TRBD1	TGTGCCAGCAGCTCAGGGACAGAAAGGCAAGAGACCCAGTACTTC	CASSSGTERQETQYF
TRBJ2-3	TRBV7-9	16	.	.	TGTGCCAGCAGCCCCGGGACAACAACTAGCACAGATACGCAGTATTTT	CASSPGTTTSTDTQYF
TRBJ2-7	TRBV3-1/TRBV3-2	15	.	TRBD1	TGTGCCAGCAGCCAGTACGGGACAGGAGCTTACGAGCAGTACTTC	CASSQYGTGAYEQYF
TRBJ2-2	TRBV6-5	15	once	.	TGTGCCAGCAGTTACTATAACTCGAACACCGGGGAGCTGTTTTTT	CASSYYNSNTGELFF
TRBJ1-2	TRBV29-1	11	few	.	TGCAGCGCTGGGCCCACTGATGGCTACACCTTC	CSAGPTDGYTF
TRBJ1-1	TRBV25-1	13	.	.	TGTGCCAGCAGTACGACAGGATTTCTTGAAGCTTTCTTT	CASSTTGFLEAFF
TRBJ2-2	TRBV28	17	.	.	TGTGCCAGCAGTTTAATTGATAGGCGGTCGAACACCGGGGAGCTGTTTTTT	CASSLIDRRSNTGELFF
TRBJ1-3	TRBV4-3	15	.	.	TGCGCCAGCAGCCAAGACGGGGTAGGAAACGCTCCCATATATTTT	CASSQDGVGNAPIYF
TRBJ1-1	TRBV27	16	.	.	TGTGCCAGCAGTTTACACCGGGACACCCTGAACACTGAAGCTTTCTTT	CASSLHRDTLNTEAFF
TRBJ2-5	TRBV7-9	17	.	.	TGTGCCAGCAGCCCATGGGGGGGGACAGGTGCCTCGGAGACCCAGTACTTC	CASSPWGGTGASETQYF
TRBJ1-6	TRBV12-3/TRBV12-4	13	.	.	TGTGCCAGCAGTCGAAGTGGTGGGGCCACCCTCCACTTT	CASSRSGGATLHF
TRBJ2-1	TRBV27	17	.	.	TGTGCCAGCAGTTTCGACTACAGGGTGGCGGCCGACAATGAGCAGTTCTTC	CASSFDYRVAADNEQFF